This T cell receptor (beta chain) was profiled in a study of T cell clones after liver transplantation. For the study at large: Pre-transplant mixed lymphocyte reactions yielded third-party-reactive TCRbeta sequences as comparators for graft-donor-reactive sequences. Study-level points and caveats: Rather than being deleted, graft donor-reactive T cells may have moved into the graft. Post-transplant, graft-donor-reactive CD4 TCRbeta sequences in blood dropped significantly in 5 of 8 subjects.

Turning to this clone: The antigen is unknown.

Measured with immunoSEQ multiplex PCR; TCRdb has only the in-frame clones, and not every one. The sample carries more than 95,000 clones, 82% recorded once. Sorting of unstimulated PBMCs yielded separate CD3+CD4+ and CD3+CD8+ fractions. The CDR3 extends over 13 amino acids. V was clipped by 4 bases and J by 4 bases, with 12 bases between them. Germline V CDR1 and CDR2: SGDLS, YYNGEE. Sequencing used CD4+ T cells from blood, obtained before liver transplant. The chain carries TRBV9 and TRBJ2-7; D gene uncertain. This receptor was obtained from a human donor who received a liver transplant. CDR3 in amino acids: CASSPGSRYEQYF. CDR3 DNA sequence: TGTGCCAGCAGCCCCGGGTCCCGTTACGAGCAGTACTTC. Combining the CDR3 with reference TRBV9 and TRBJ2-7 gives the whole variable domain DSGVTQTPKHLITATGQRVTLRCSPRSGDLSVYWYQQSLDQGLQFLIQYYNGEERAKGNILERFSAQQFPDLHSELNLSSLELGDSALYFCASSPGSRYEQYFGPGTRLTVT.